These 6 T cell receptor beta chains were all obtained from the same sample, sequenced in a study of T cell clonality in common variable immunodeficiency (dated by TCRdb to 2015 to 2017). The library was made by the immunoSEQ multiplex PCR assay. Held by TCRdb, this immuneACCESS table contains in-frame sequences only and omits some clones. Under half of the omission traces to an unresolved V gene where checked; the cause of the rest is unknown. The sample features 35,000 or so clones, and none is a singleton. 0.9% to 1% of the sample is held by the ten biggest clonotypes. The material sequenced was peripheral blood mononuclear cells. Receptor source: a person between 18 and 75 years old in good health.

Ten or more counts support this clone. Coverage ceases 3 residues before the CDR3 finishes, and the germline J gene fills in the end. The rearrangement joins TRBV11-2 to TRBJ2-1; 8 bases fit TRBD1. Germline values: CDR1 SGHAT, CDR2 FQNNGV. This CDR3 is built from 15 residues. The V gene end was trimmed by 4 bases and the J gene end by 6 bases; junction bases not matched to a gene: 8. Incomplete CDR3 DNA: TGTGCCAGCAGCTCCGTCCAGGGGGCTCTCAATGAG. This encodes CASSSVQGALNE. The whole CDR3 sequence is CASSSVQGALNEQFF.

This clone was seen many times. The CDR3 bases that were read are TGTGCCAGCAGCCAAGGGACAGGGGGCGAA. Translation: CASSQGTGGE. The whole CDR3 region reads CASSQGTGGEAFF. The V call is TRBV3-1 (or the pseudogene TRBV3-2), the J call TRBJ1-1; TRBD1 matches at 11 bases. Read sequence stops 3 residues before the CDR3 end, and the germline J gene provides the missing end. The CDR3 sequence is 13 residues long. Germline assignment: CDR1 LGHDT and CDR2 YNNKEL (reference sequence).

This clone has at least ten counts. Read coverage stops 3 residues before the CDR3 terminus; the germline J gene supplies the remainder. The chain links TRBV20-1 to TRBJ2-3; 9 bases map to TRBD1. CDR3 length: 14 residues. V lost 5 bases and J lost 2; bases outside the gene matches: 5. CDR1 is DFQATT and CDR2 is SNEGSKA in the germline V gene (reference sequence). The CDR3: CSAPGQGNTDTQYF. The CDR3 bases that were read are TGCAGTGCTCCGGGACAGGGAAACACAGATACG.

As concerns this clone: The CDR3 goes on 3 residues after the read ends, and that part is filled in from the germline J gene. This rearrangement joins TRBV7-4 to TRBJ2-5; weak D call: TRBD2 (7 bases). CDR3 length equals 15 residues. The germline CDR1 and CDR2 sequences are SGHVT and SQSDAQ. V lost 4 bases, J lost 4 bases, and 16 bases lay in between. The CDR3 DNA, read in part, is TGTGCCAGCAGCTCCCGGGGGGCCGCGGTAGAGACC. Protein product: CASSSRGAAVET. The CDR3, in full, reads CASSSRGAAVETQYF. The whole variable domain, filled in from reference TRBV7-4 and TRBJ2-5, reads GAGVSQSPRYKVAKRGRDVALRCDSISGHVTLYWYRQTLGQGSEVLTYSQSDAQRDKSGRPSGRFSAERPERSVSTLKIQRTEQGDSAVYLCASSSRGAAVETQYFGPGTRLLVL.

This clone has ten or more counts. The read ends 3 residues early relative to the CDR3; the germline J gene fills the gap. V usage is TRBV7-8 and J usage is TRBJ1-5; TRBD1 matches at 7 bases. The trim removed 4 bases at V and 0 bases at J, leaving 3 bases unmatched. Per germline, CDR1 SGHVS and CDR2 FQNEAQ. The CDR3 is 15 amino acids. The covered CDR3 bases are TGTGCCAGCAGCTCAGGACAGGCTAGCAATCAGCCC. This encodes CASSSGQASNQP. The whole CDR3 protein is CASSSGQASNQPQHF.

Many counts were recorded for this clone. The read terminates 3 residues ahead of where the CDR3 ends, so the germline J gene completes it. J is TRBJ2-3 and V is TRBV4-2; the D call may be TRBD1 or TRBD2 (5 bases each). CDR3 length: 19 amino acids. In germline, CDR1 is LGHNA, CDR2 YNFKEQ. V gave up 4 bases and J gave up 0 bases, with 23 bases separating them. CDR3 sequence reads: CASSRRRGVPGESTDTQYF. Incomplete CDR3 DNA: TGTGCCAGCAGCCGCCGCCGAGGGGTCCCCGGTGAAAGCACAGATACG.